This T cell receptor beta chain derives from a study of blood T cell repertoires in COVID-19. Study in general: Sites in the United States, Italy and Spain provided acute and convalescent COVID-19 samples.

This CDR3 region has 17 residues. CDR1 is SNHLY, CDR2 FYNNEI, per germline. V was trimmed by 2 bases and J by 4 bases, leaving 21 bases between them. Sequencing used immunoSEQ multiplex PCR; TCRdb keeps in-frame clones, though not all of them. The table includes some 150,000 clones, roughly 85% detected once. The clonotype comes from a man aged 40-50 years with acute or convalescent COVID-19. The sequencing sample was made of peripheral blood. This sequence joins TRBV2 and TRBJ2-7; D not resolved. The CDR3 sequence: CASSEQDYVRGSYEQYF. The CDR3 region has the DNA TGTGCCAGCAGTGAACAGGATTACGTACGTGGATCTTACGAGCAGTACTTC.